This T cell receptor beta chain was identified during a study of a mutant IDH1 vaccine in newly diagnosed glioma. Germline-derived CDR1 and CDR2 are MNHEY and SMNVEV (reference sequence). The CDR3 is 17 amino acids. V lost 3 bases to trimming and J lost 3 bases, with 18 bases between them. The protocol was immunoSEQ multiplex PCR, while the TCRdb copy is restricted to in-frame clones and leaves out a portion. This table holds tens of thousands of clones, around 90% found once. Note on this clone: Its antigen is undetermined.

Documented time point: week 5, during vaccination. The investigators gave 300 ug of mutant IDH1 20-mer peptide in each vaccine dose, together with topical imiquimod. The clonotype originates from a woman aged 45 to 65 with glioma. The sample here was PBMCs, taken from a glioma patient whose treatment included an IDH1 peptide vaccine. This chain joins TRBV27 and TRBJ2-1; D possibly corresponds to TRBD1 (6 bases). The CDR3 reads CASSFRGGSRRYNEQFF. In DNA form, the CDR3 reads TGTGCCAGCAGTTTCAGAGGGGGTAGCCGTCGCTACAATGAGCAGTTCTTC.